This T cell receptor beta chain was retrieved from a study of blood T cell repertoires in COVID-19. Study overall: The study drew acute and convalescent COVID-19 samples from the United States, Italy and Spain. PBMCs, B-cell-depleted T cells, or T cells were the source of the cDNA or gDNA that made up the material.

As handled by the study authors: Amplification from reference gene primers served as the basis for estimated nucleated cell counts. The method was immunoSEQ multiplex PCR; TCRdb's version includes in-frame clones alone and lacks a portion of them. Clone size and the V and J calls come from that table; the DNA yielded D and trimming. In the table there are 42,000 or so clones, roughly three quarters of which are singletons. This clone was detected a few times. V dropped 4 bases and J dropped 3; count of bases not matched to a gene: 15. CDR3 size: 18 residues. Germline CDR1 and CDR2: SGHDT and YYEEEE. The TCR comes from a man older than 75 with acute or convalescent COVID-19. This sequence joins TRBV5-6 and TRBJ2-3; 9 bases fit TRBD2. The specimen was peripheral blood. CDR3 residues: CASSPRTGREGSTDTQYF. The DNA for the CDR3 is TGTGCCAGCAGCCCGAGGACGGGGCGGGAGGGCTCGACAGATACGCAGTATTTT.